This TCR beta chain was observed in a study of blood T cells in healthy people across ages. The draw of peripheral blood yielded ten milliliters from each donor. A second PCR of about 7 to 12 cycles used a sample-barcoded 5' primer and a J-beta primer mix. Each CDR3 protein is one row after TCRdb ran MiXCR on the 5' RACE reads. This table has fewer than 2,000,000 distinct CDR3 sequences, 35% to 50% appearing once. Germline V CDR1 and CDR2: SGHDT, YYEEEE. V was cut by 4 bases and J by 8 bases, with 15 bases left in between. CDR3 length equals 13 residues. Study-wide findings and caveats: With age, beta diversity per million T cells declined roughly linearly, significantly by around 43.

As regards this clonotype: Its target is not known.

This receptor was identified in a human donor in good health. The chain joins TRBV5-6 to TRBJ1-2; D possibly corresponds to TRBD1 (5 bases). Sequenced material: blood. This CDR3 is CASSPRDVWGYTF. DNA of the CDR3: TGTGCCAGCAGCCCCCGGGACGTCTGGGGCTACACCTTC.